The 15 T cell receptor beta chains in this list originate from one sample, sequenced in a study of T cells after posttransplantation cyclophosphamide. Clones were sequenced by immunoSEQ multiplex PCR, and TCRdb holds only the in-frame ones, with some missing. The repertoire holds about 32,000 clones, with around 90% as singletons. Sequencing used PBMCs. The receptors were gathered from a woman aged 40 to 50 with a blood cancer, CMV-positive, and with a related stem cell donor.

This rearrangement joins TRBV12-5 to TRBJ2-7; the match to TRBD1 covers 8 bases. V gave up 6 bases and J gave up 5 bases; unmatched junction bases: 18. Germline values: CDR1 LGHNT, CDR2 FRNRAP. The CDR3 covers 17 residues. The CDR3 nucleotides are TGTGCTAGTGGACCACCCACAGGGGGTTCCCCTCTCCACGAGCAGTACTTC. This translates into CASGPPTGGSPLHEQYF.

The rearrangement uses TRBV19 and TRBJ1-1; possibly TRBD1 for D (6 bases). The germline gives CDR1 LNHDA, CDR2 SQIVND (reference sequence). The CDR3 extends over 15 amino acids. V gave up 4 bases and J gave up 6 bases, with 18 bases separating them. The CDR3 region has the DNA TGTGCCAGTAGTACCCCTGGAACAGGGAAGGCTGAAGCTTTCTTT. This translates into CASSTPGTGKAEAFF. The full variable domain, with the rest looked up from reference TRBV19 and TRBJ1-1, is DGGITQSPKYLFRKEGQNVTLSCEQNLNHDAMYWYRQDPGQGLRLIYYSQIVNDFQKGDIAEGYSVSREKKESFPLTVTSAQKNPTAFYLCASSTPGTGKAEAFFGQGTRLTVV.

This clone came up once. The chain is built from TRBV15 and TRBJ2-1; perhaps TRBD1 as D (5 bases). The CDR3 is made up of 15 amino acids. V lost 3 bases to trimming and J lost 2 bases, with 11 bases between them. Germline-derived CDR1 and CDR2 are LNHNV and YYDKDF (reference sequence). This chain's CDR3 is CATSRATATYNEQFF. CDR3 nucleotides: TGTGCCACCAGCAGGGCGACAGCAACCTACAATGAGCAGTTCTTC.

The V gene is TRBV5-1, the J gene TRBJ2-2; no clear D gene. Germline CDR1 and CDR2: SGHRS and YFSETQ. The CDR3 extends over 13 amino acids. Trimming removed 4 bases from V and 3 bases from J, with 7 bases in between. The CDR3 here is CASSPLDTGELFF. CDR3 bases: TGCGCCAGCAGCCCCTTAGACACCGGGGAGCTGTTTTTT.

This chain joins TRBV7-7 and TRBJ2-7, with 10 bases matching TRBD1. V lost 4 bases to trimming and J lost 3 bases; unmatched junction nucleotides: 6. This CDR3 has 15 residues. CDR1 SSHAT and CDR2 FNYEAQ come from the germline V gene (reference sequence). CDR3 sequence reads: CASSSRTGGNYEQYF. DNA of the CDR3: TGTGCCAGCAGCTCCCGGACAGGGGGTAACTACGAGCAGTACTTC.

V and J are TRBV19 and TRBJ1-2, with D maybe TRBD1 (5 bases). The CDR3 contains 17 residues. Germline loops: CDR1 LNHDA, CDR2 SQIVND (reference sequence). Trimming took 3 bases from V and 6 from J, leaving 23 bases between them. The CDR3 DNA sequence: TGTGCCAGTAGTATTCCTACGTCGCTTAGGGGTGAGGATGGCTACACCTTC. The encoded protein is CASSIPTSLRGEDGYTF.

The genes are TRBV2 and TRBJ2-7; 8 nucleotides agree with TRBD1. The CDR3 totals 15 residues. Trimming at V came to 5 bases and at J to 4 bases, leaving 10 bases not matched to a gene. Germline CDR1 is SNHLY and CDR2 is FYNNEI. The CDR3 here is CASSQGATLIYEQYF. CDR3 bases: TGTGCCAGCAGTCAGGGGGCCACTCTCATTTACGAGCAGTACTTC.

The rearrangement joins TRBV7-7 to TRBJ1-1; possible D gene TRBD1, 5 bases. Germline values: CDR1 SSHAT, CDR2 FNYEAQ (reference sequence). This CDR3 has 13 residues. The V gene lost 5 bases and the J gene lost 5 bases, with 12 bases spanning the gap. In nucleotides, the CDR3 is TGTGCCAGCAGCCTACAGGTACATACTGAAGCTTTCTTT. Translating it yields CASSLQVHTEAFF.

The V gene is TRBV2, the J gene TRBJ1-3; D remains unclear. There are 15 residues in the CDR3. Per germline, CDR1 SNHLY and CDR2 FYNNEI. V lost 6 bases, J lost 0 bases, and 12 bases lay in between. CDR3 bases: TGTGCCAGCAGGATTGACGGGAACTCTGGAAACACCATATATTTT. It codes for CASRIDGNSGNTIYF.

V and J are TRBV5-4 and TRBJ2-7; 9 bases line up with TRBD1. Trimming removed 2 bases from V and 5 bases from J; junction bases left unmatched: 8. CDR1 and CDR2 from the germline V gene are SGHNT and YYREEE (reference sequence). The CDR3 covers 15 residues. CDR3 sequence: CASSFVAGQGNEQYF. The CDR3 DNA is TGTGCCAGCAGCTTCGTTGCGGGACAGGGCAACGAGCAGTACTTC.

V is TRBV7-8 and J is TRBJ1-1, with 7 bases fitting TRBD1. CDR3 size: 16 residues. The V and J ends lost 1 base and 5 bases, in that order; junction bases with no gene match: 10. Germline V gene lookup returns CDR1 SGHVS and CDR2 FQNEAQ. CDR3 sequence: CASSLVGSQGETEAFF. As DNA, the CDR3 is TGTGCCAGCAGCTTAGTGGGGAGTCAGGGGGAAACTGAAGCTTTCTTT.

This rearrangement joins TRBV18 to TRBJ2-5, with TRBD1 matching over 9 bases. V dropped 4 bases and J dropped 2; count of bases not matched to a gene: 2. The CDR3 loop spans 14 amino acids. The germline V gene has CDR1 KGHSH and CDR2 LQKENI. The CDR3 DNA sequence: TGTGCCAGCTCACTCGACAGGGGGCAAGAGACCCAGTACTTC. It encodes CASSLDRGQETQYF.

The chain is built from TRBV7-6 and TRBJ2-2; TRBD1 matches at 8 bases. V trimming: 5 bases; J trimming: 5 bases; junction bases outside the gene matches: 10. There are 16 residues in the CDR3. CDR1 is SGHVS and CDR2 is FNYEAQ in the germline V gene. CDR3 coding DNA: TGTGCCAGCAGCGGGTACAGGGGGGACCCAACCGGGGAGCTGTTTTTT. Amino acid sequence: CASSGYRGDPTGELFF.

J is TRBJ2-5 and V is TRBV5-5; D not certain. Germline assignment: CDR1 SGHKS and CDR2 YYEKEE (reference sequence). Trimming took 5 bases from V and 5 from J, leaving 13 bases between them. The CDR3 totals 13 residues. The CDR3 protein is CASSHPGWETQYF. The CDR3 region has the DNA TGTGCCAGCAGTCACCCAGGTTGGGAGACCCAGTACTTC. Combining the CDR3 with reference TRBV5-5 and TRBJ2-5 gives the whole variable domain DAGVTQSPTHLIKTRGQQVTLRCSPISGHKSVSWYQQVLGQGPQFIFQYYEKEERGRGNFPDRFSARQFPNYSSELNVNALLLGDSALYLCASSHPGWETQYFGPGTRLLVL.

V and J are TRBV4-1 and TRBJ1-6, with D uncertain. V gave up 1 base and J gave up 0 bases, with 10 bases separating them. Germline CDR1 MGHRA, CDR2 YSYEKL. The CDR3 is 17 amino acids. CDR3 region: CASSQGRVSSYNSPLHF. Written as DNA, the CDR3 is TGCGCCAGCAGCCAAGGTCGAGTTAGCTCCTATAATTCACCCCTCCACTTT.